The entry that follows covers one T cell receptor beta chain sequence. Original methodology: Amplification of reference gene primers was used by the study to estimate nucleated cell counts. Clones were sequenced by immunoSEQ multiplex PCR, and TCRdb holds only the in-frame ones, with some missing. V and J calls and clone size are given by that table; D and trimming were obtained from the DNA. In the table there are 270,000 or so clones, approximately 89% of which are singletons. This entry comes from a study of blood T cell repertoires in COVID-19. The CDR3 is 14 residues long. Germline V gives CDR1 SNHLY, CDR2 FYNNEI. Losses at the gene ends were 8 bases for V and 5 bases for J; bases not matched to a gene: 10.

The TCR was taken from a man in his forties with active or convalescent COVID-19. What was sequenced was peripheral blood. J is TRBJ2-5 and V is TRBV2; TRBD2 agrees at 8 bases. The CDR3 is CASRYGGARETQYF. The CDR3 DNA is TGTGCCAGCCGGTACGGGGGGGCCAGGGAGACCCAGTACTTC.